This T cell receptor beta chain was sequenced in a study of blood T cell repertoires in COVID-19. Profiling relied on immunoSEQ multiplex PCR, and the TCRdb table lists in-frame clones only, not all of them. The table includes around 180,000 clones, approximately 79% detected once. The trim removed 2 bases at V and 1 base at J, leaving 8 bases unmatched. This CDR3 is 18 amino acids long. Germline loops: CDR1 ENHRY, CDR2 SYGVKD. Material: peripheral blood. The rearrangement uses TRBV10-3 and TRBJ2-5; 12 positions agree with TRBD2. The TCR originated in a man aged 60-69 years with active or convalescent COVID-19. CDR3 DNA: TGTGCCATCAGTGAGCGGCTAGCGGGAGGGCTGGGCCAAGAGACCCAGTACTTC. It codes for CAISERLAGGLGQETQYF.